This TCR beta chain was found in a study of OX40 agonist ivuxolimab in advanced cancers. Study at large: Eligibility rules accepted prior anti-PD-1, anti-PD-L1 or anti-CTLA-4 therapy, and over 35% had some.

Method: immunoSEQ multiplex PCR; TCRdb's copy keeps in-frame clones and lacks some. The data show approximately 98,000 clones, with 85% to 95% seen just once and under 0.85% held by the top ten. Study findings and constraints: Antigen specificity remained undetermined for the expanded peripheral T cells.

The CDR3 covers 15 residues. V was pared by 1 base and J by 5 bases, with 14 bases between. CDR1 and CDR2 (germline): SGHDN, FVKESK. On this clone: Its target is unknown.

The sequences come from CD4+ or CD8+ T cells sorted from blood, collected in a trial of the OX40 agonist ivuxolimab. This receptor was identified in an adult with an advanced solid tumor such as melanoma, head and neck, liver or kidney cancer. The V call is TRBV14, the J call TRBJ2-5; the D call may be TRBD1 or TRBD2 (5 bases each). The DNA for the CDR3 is TGTGCCAGCAGCCAAGTTGGGGGATCACGGGAGACCCAGTACTTC. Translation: CASSQVGGSRETQYF.